Below, 21 T cell receptor beta chains from the same sample are listed, as sequenced in a study of radiotherapy plus CTLA-4 blockade in lung cancer. Some clones are missing from TCRdb's copy, which holds only in-frame ones; the method was immunoSEQ multiplex PCR. The data hold approximately 78,000 clones, with around 80% observed a single time. Sequencing used peripheral blood, obtained from a patient treated with radiotherapy plus ipilimumab. Every receptor here comes from a human donor with non-small cell lung cancer who had a complete response to radiotherapy plus ipilimumab.

This clone was seen only once. The same CDR3 arises from other DNA sequences in this sample as well. The rearrangement uses TRBV5-1 and TRBJ2-3, with 7 bases identical to TRBD2. Germline values: CDR1 SGHRS, CDR2 YFSETQ. The CDR3 runs to 14 residues. V trimming: 7 bases; J trimming: 4 bases; junction bases outside the gene matches: 9. In DNA, the CDR3 is TGCGCCAGCTCGATGGCGGGGGAACCAGATACGCAGTATTTT. Translating gives CASSMAGEPDTQYF.

The J gene is TRBJ1-2, the V gene TRBV5-1; possibly TRBD1 for D (6 bases). The ends were cut back, 3 bases at V and 2 bases at J, with 20 bases in the middle. CDR1 and CDR2 from the germline V gene are SGHRS and YFSETQ. The CDR3 has 17 amino acids. CDR3: CASSWVPRQDFNYGYTF. CDR3 DNA sequence: TGCGCCAGCAGCTGGGTTCCGCGACAGGACTTCAACTATGGCTACACCTTC.

V gene TRBV6-1 combines with J gene TRBJ1-1, with D hard to call. This CDR3 has 12 amino acids. The V end was cut by 10 bases, the J end by 4 bases, with 13 bases between. CDR1 is MNHNS and CDR2 is SASEGT in the germline V gene. The CDR3 region has the DNA TGTGCCACGGGTACAGATCTCACTGAAGCTTTCTTT. It is translated as CATGTDLTEAFF.

This CDR3 reads CASSFPGVEEAGYNEQFF. The DNA of the CDR3 is TGTGCCAGTAGTTTCCCAGGGGTTGAAGAGGCAGGCTACAATGAGCAGTTCTTC. The rearrangement joins TRBV19 to TRBJ2-1, with D tentatively TRBD1 (6 bases). Between the trimmed V and J ends, which lost 5 bases and 3 bases, there was a span of 23 bases. The CDR3 totals 18 residues. Looked up from germline, CDR1 is LNHDA and CDR2 is SQIVND (reference sequence).

The rearrangement uses TRBV7-6 and TRBJ1-1; D perhaps matches TRBD1 (5 bases). Per the germline V gene, CDR1 is SGHVS and CDR2 is FNYEAQ. The length of the CDR3 is 14 residues. Trimming left V 5 bases short and J 5 bases short, with 15 bases between. The CDR3 nucleotides are TGTGCCAGCAGCCGACAAAATTGGGGGACTGAAGCTTTCTTT. It specifies CASSRQNWGTEAFF.

The chain employs TRBV9 and TRBJ1-6; tentatively, D is TRBD1 (5 bases). The CDR3 spans 18 residues. From germline, CDR1 is SGDLS and CDR2 YYNGEE. The V and J ends lost 3 bases and 0 bases respectively, with 16 bases between them. The CDR3 is CASSASGTRSSYNSPLHF. The CDR3 DNA sequence: TGTGCCAGCAGCGCCTCCGGGACGAGGAGCTCCTATAATTCACCCCTCCACTTT.

The chain combines TRBV19 with TRBJ2-1; no definite D call. The CDR3 has 13 amino acids. V shed 5 bases and J shed 4 bases, with 9 bases lying between them. Germline-derived CDR1 and CDR2 are LNHDA and SQIVND (reference sequence). The CDR3 DNA follows: TGTGCCAGTAGTGAATCTAATTACAATGAGCAGTTCTTC. This translates into CASSESNYNEQFF.

This clone was recorded at least ten times. The chain links TRBV19 to TRBJ2-3; D ambiguous. Trimming removed 4 bases from V and 2 bases from J, with 7 bases in between. The CDR3 is 13 amino acids. Germline V gives CDR1 LNHDA, CDR2 SQIVND (reference sequence). CDR3 sequence reads: CASSRLTTDTQYF. CDR3 bases: TGTGCCAGTAGTAGACTGACCACAGATACGCAGTATTTT.

The chain carries TRBV6-5 and TRBJ1-1; perhaps TRBD1 as D (5 bases). V was clipped by 6 bases and J by 5 bases, with 19 bases between them. Looked up from germline, CDR1 is MNHEY and CDR2 is SVGAGI. The length of the CDR3 is 15 residues. The CDR3 loop reads CASRNLVRGRTEAFF. Here the CDR3 DNA reads TGTGCCAGCAGAAACCTCGTGAGGGGAAGAACTGAAGCTTTCTTT.

The chain combines TRBV5-8 with TRBJ1-2; tentatively, D is TRBD1 (5 bases). Germline V gene data show CDR1 as SGHTS and CDR2 as YDEGEE. The CDR3 runs 15 residues. Deletions cut 4 bases from V and 0 bases from J, with 13 bases between. The CDR3 loop is CASSPYLTANYGYTF. CDR3 DNA: TGTGCCAGCAGCCCCTATTTGACAGCTAACTATGGCTACACCTTC. Based on the CDR3 plus reference TRBV5-8 and TRBJ1-2, the full variable domain is EAGVTQSPTHLIKTRGQQATLRCSPISGHTSVYWYQQALGLGLQFLLWYDEGEERNRGNFPPRFSGRQFPNYSSELNVNALELEDSALYLCASSPYLTANYGYTFGSGTRLTVV.

V is TRBV11-2 and J is TRBJ2-7, with D perhaps matching TRBD1 or TRBD2 (5 bases each). CDR1 is SGHAT, CDR2 FQNNGV, per germline. This CDR3 is built from 13 residues. The V end was cut by 3 bases, the J end by 3 bases, with 9 bases between. CDR3 in amino acids: CASSLGDIYEQYV. CDR3 sequence (DNA): TGTGCCAGCAGCTTGGGGGATATCTACGAGCAGTACGTC.

The chain couples TRBV10-3 to TRBJ2-2; D gene uncertain. This CDR3 spans 19 amino acids. Germline CDR1 is ENHRY and CDR2 is SYGVKD. Between the trimmed V and J ends, which lost 6 bases and 4 bases, there was a span of 27 bases. CDR3 region: CAIRAGFNANWKSTGELFF. CDR3 nucleotides: TGTGCCATCAGGGCTGGGTTTAACGCTAATTGGAAATCCACCGGGGAGCTGTTTTTT.

This clone appeared a single time. The chain employs TRBV18 and TRBJ2-7; 8 bases match TRBD1. CDR1 is KGHSH and CDR2 is LQKENI in the germline V gene. The J segment lost 4 bases and the V segment lost 5 bases, leaving 10 bases of the junction unmatched. This CDR3 region has 15 residues. The CDR3 region is CASSAGQGRSYEQYV. The CDR3 DNA is TGTGCCAGCTCAGCAGGACAGGGACGATCTTACGAGCAGTACGTC.

This chain joins TRBV6-1 and TRBJ1-5; no clear D gene. Per germline, CDR1 MNHNS and CDR2 SASEGT. V gave up 4 bases and J gave up 2 bases, with 12 bases separating them. This CDR3 region has 15 residues. The CDR3 protein is CASSGGELGNQPQHF. Written as DNA, the CDR3 is TGTGCCAGCAGTGGTGGGGAGCTGGGCAATCAGCCCCAGCATTTT.

The chain carries TRBV4-1 and TRBJ2-1; 7 bases line up with TRBD2. The ends lost 4 bases at V and 0 bases at J; junction bases unmatched: 6. The CDR3 loop spans 16 amino acids. CDR1 MGHRA and CDR2 YSYEKL come from the germline V gene. CDR3 region: CASSRVLASSYNEQFF. The DNA of the CDR3 is TGCGCCAGCAGCCGCGTACTAGCGAGCTCCTACAATGAGCAGTTCTTC.

DNA for the CDR3: TGTGCCTGGAGTGTAGAGGCGGGCACAGATACGCAGTATTTT. Residues: CAWSVEAGTDTQYF. The chain employs TRBV30 and TRBJ2-3, with unresolved D. CDR1 is GTSNPN, CDR2 SVGIG, per germline (reference sequence). CDR3 length: 14 residues. Trimming pared 0 bases from V and 1 base from J, leaving 8 bases between.

V usage is TRBV2 and J usage is TRBJ1-2; no clear D gene. The CDR3 has 13 residues. V gave up 11 bases and J gave up 1 base, with 14 bases separating them. Germline lookup yields CDR1 SNHLY and CDR2 FYNNEI. CDR3 amino acids: CAVRTDLNYGYTF. The DNA of the CDR3 is TGTGCCGTAAGGACTGATCTTAACTATGGCTACACCTTC.

The chain couples TRBV6-1 to TRBJ1-4; D is unclear. CDR1 is MNHNS and CDR2 is SASEGT in the germline V gene. The germline V and J ends were trimmed by 6 bases and 6 bases, with 14 bases remaining between them. There are 14 residues in the CDR3. The CDR3 region has the DNA TGTGCCAGCAGGGCGGGGTCGGATCATGAAAAACTGTTTTTT. It yields the protein CASRAGSDHEKLFF.

The chain recombines TRBV4-3 with TRBJ2-7; no clear D gene. V lost 0 bases, J lost 6 bases, and 12 bases lay in between. This CDR3 region has 14 residues. In germline, CDR1 is LGHNA, CDR2 YSLEER. The CDR3 DNA follows: TGCGCCAGCAGCCAAGATCTTGGCCTAGGCGAGCAGTACGTC. It is translated as CASSQDLGLGEQYV.

This chain links TRBV6-6 with TRBJ2-7; D ambiguous. CDR1 is MNHNY and CDR2 is SVGAGI in the germline V gene (reference sequence). The CDR3 has 12 residues. V lost 5 bases, J lost 2 bases, and 7 bases lay in between. CDR3 DNA: TGTGCCAGCAGTCGCGAAGCCTACGAGCAGTACTTC. It translates to CASSREAYEQYF.

The rearrangement joins TRBV7-9 to TRBJ2-7; 7 bases match TRBD1. This CDR3 contains 15 residues. J lost 3 bases, V lost 4 bases, and 9 bases had no gene match. CDR1 and CDR2 from the germline V gene are SEHNR and FQNEAQ (reference sequence). The CDR3: CASSSPDRVFYEQYF. DNA of the CDR3: TGTGCCAGCAGCTCCCCCGACAGGGTCTTCTACGAGCAGTACTTC.